This entry describes one T cell receptor (beta chain). Its antigen is unknown. It has no much larger one-base neighbor in the sample; base qualities were not kept. Additional DNA sequences in this sample encode the identical CDR3. The CDR3 measures 15 amino acids from cysteine to phenylalanine. Only the CDR3 portion is preserved as DNA: 45 bases, with reading frame beginning at the first base. Via the germline V gene, CDR1 is SGHAT and CDR2 FQNNGV. V gives up 1 base and J gives up 5 bases, and the segment between their germline ends measures 14 bases. Donors were healthy HIV-negative adults with no recently reported acute infections or vaccinations. Only Caucasian adults living in Nashville, Tennessee, USA were represented among the donors. CD4+ T cells were enriched by magnetic negative selection; naive cells were then positively selected on CD45RA, and the negative fraction formed the memory subset. After blood collection by leukapheresis, PBMCs were isolated using Ficoll-Histopaque density gradient centrifugation and then cryopreserved in the vapor phase of liquid nitrogen. Analytical flow cytometry was used to check the purity and quantity of each magnetically sorted T cell population. Genomic DNA was isolated from each sorted fraction and quantified by UV absorbance on a Nanodrop 2000c.

The sample comes from a study of shared clonotypes between healthy human individuals (dated by TCRdb to about 2020). Regarding the study in general: A couple of women and three men aged 18 to 49 years were included in the cohort. For each donor, CD4 naive and CD4 memory were each run on three plates, CD8 naive on two plates, and CD8 memory on one plate. Blood TCR repertoires of four to six healthy adults were deeply sequenced to estimate repertoire size and the extent of clonotype sharing between individuals. Libraries were prepared and TCR repertoires were sequenced by different laboratories using diverse techniques, in order to increase sequencing depth and limit assay-specific biases. Each donor's leukapheresis produced roughly between roughly 0.85 and 9.5 billion PBMCs.

Overall study outcomes, separate from this receptor: Estimated clonotype richness was generally larger for naive than for memory subsets. Based on pairwise subsampling, the degree of clonotype sharing among donors was expected to be affected by sequencing depth. The genetic and exposure-history diversity represented was limited by the small number of donors. Only blood was sampled, and tissue TCR repertoires likely differ from those in blood. About 4.5% of naive CD4, 3.5% of naive CD8, approximately 2% of memory CD4, and approximately 0.39% of memory CD8 clonotypes were shared across a few donors. Clonotypes shared by all four sorted-subset donors showed higher generation probabilities than non-shared clonotypes. Incomplete sequencing was indicated by rarefaction of sorted-subset datasets, despite the large sequencing depth.

Using the deep immunoSEQ assay, multiplex PCR amplified TCR CDR3 regions from genomic DNA. Extracted genomic DNA from each cell subset was distributed evenly across all wells of several immunoSEQ 96-well plates, and each plate was treated as a replicate. For sorted subsets, 200 to 250 ng genomic DNA, equal to tens of thousands of T cell genomes, was loaded into each replicate PCR. Purified libraries were measured with a Qubit 3.0 fluorometer, size-checked on a Bioanalyzer 2100, and measured again with the KAPA Library Quantification kit. Each immunoSEQ 96-well plate was sequenced on its own single-read 150-cycle Illumina NextSeq 550 flow cell. As for the authors' bioinformatics: The immunoSEQ output contained only junctional sequences without quality scores, so filtering could not match that applied to full-length reads. Sequences were annotated with PyIR, a Python wrapper for IgBLAST v1.9, using IMGT germline references to assign V/J genes and CDR3. Reads were removed for weak V/J assignments (E-value above 1e-6), missing CDR3, stop codons, out-of-frame junctions, or ambiguous translated residues. V3J clonotypes were defined as sequences sharing the same inferred V gene, J gene, and CDR3 amino acid sequence. The percentage overlap between two repertoires was calculated by dividing the number of shared unique clonotypes by the size of the smaller repertoire. Three approaches were used to assess repertoire richness: RTK rarefaction, the Chao1 estimator, and Recon v2.1 estimates of unobserved clonotypes. Generation probabilities were computed with OLGA for all TCRbeta clonotypes obtained by the gDNA method from a handful of donors. TCRdb limited this immuneACCESS table to in-frame rearrangements with V and J called. A share of clones is missing; checked studies link under half to unresolved V genes, and the rest is unexplained. The V and J calls and clone size are taken from that table; D and trimming were inferred from the DNA. This sample comprises about 960,000 clones, over 60% of them detected only once. Of the sample, about 1.5% is held by the ten largest clones.

Rearrangement joined TRBV11-2 to TRBJ1-1, with TRBD1 tentatively as D gene (5 bases match). Specimen: memory CD4+ T cells sorted from blood. The cell subset or site label, read with the paper, signifies: CD45RA-negative fraction. The source is a man between 18 and 29 years old in good health. The DNA sequence reads TGTGCCAGCAGCTTAGTTAGTGGGGGGGGTACTGAAGCTTTCTTT. This is translated as CASSLVSGGGTEAFF.